The 5 T cell receptor beta chains below all came from one sample that was sequenced in a study of T cells in Graves' hyperthyroidism and ophthalmopathy. What was amplified from RNA transcripts were TCR beta CDR3 regions. Primed by the HTBI set, a first-round RT-PCR was run on the TCR CDR3. In TCRdb, the multiplex PCR reads were re-called with MiXCR into one record per CDR3 protein. The table includes 350,000 or so distinct CDR3 sequences, about a sixth detected once. Sequencing was carried out using blood. The receptors were gathered from a woman in her 30s with Graves' hyperthyroidism that later progressed to Graves' ophthalmopathy.

V usage is TRBV10-2 and J usage is TRBJ1-2, with D possibly being TRBD1 (6 bases). The CDR3 runs to 12 residues. The V and J ends lost 3 bases and 14 bases respectively, with 16 bases between them. Germline V gene data show CDR1 as WSHSY and CDR2 as SAAADI. Written as DNA, the CDR3 is TGCGCCAGCAGTGAAGGGGGACGGTTCTTAACCTTC. Translated: CASSEGGRFLTF.

This clonotype has ten or more counts. The rearrangement uses TRBV27 and TRBJ1-2; D perhaps matches TRBD1 (6 bases). V was clipped by 1 base and J by 1 base, with 25 bases between them. CDR1 is MNHEY, CDR2 SMNVEV, per germline (reference sequence). The CDR3 sequence is 20 residues long. The CDR3 sequence: CASSLLPGAGGADSNYGYTF. CDR3 DNA: TGTGCCAGCAGTTTATTGCCGGGGGCGGGGGGGGCGGACAGTAACTATGGCTACACCTTC.

This clonotype was observed a handful of times. The chain carries TRBV11-2 and TRBJ2-7, with 13 bases that match TRBD2. The CDR3 spans 18 residues. V was pared by 1 base and J by 2 bases, with 8 bases of the junction left unmatched. Germline V gene sequence: CDR1 SGHAT, CDR2 FQNNGV. This CDR3 reads CASSLAGTSGVVTYEQYF. The CDR3 coding sequence is TGTGCCAGCAGCTTAGCTGGGACTAGCGGGGTCGTCACCTACGAGCAGTACTTC.

V gene TRBV27 combines with J gene TRBJ2-7, with D tentatively TRBD1 (5 bases). There are 17 residues in the CDR3. Germline values: CDR1 MNHEY, CDR2 SMNVEV (reference sequence). The ends were cut back, 2 bases at V and 0 bases at J, with 17 bases in the middle. The DNA for the CDR3 is TGTGCCAGCAGTTTAAAAGGCGTCGGGCAGGGCTCCTACGAGCAGTACTTC. It is translated as CASSLKGVGQGSYEQYF.

The V call is TRBV19, the J call TRBJ2-7; 7 bases align to TRBD2. This CDR3 has 14 amino acids. The junction had 9 bases not matched to a gene; V was cut back by 5 bases and J by 5 bases. Germline values: CDR1 LNHDA, CDR2 SQIVND (reference sequence). The CDR3 nucleotides are TGTGCCAGTAGTCTCCCCCGCGGGAGCGACGAGCAGTACTTC. This codes for CASSLPRGSDEQYF. Filled out from reference TRBV19 and TRBJ2-7, the complete variable domain reads DGGITQSPKYLFRKEGQNVTLSCEQNLNHDAMYWYRQDPGQGLRLIYYSQIVNDFQKGDIAEGYSVSREKKESFPLTVTSAQKNPTAFYLCASSLPRGSDEQYFGPGTRLTVT.